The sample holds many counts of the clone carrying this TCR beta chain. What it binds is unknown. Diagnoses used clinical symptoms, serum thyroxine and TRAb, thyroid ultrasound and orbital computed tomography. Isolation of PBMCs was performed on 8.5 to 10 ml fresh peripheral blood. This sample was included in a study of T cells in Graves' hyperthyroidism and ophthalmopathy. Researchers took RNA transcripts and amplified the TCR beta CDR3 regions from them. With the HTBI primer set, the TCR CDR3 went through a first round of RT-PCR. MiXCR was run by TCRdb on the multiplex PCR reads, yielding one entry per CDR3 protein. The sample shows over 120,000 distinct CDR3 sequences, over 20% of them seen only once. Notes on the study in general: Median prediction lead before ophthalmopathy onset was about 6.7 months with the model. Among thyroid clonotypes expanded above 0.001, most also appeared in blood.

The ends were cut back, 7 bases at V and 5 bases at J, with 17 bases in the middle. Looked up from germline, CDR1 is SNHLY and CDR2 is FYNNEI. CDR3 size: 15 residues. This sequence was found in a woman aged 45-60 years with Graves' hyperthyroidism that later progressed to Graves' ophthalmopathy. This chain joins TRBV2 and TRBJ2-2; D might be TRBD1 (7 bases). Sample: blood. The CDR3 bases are TGTGCCAGCACCATAGACAGGGCGGGAACCGGGGAGCTGTTTTTT. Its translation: CASTIDRAGTGELFF.